This T cell receptor (beta chain) appears in the sequencing data of a study of T cell clonotyping in hematopoietic cell transplantation. Study-level points and caveats: Cells were unsorted, so CD4 and CD8 contributions were not separated.

Time point meaning: recipient sample about 28 days before transplant, after cytoreduction. Libraries were prepared by immunoSEQ multiplex PCR; TCRdb keeps only in-frame clonotypes and omits some of them. Found here are 15,000 to 20,000 clones, 60% to 85% of them singletons; the top ten hold around 17%. CDR3 length: 12 residues. CDR1 and CDR2 from the germline V gene are SGHDN and FVKESK. V was shortened by 2 bases and J by 8 bases, with 6 bases between the two germline ends. A word on this clone: Its specificity is not known.

The TCR was taken from a man aged 60-69 years with acute myeloid leukemia. Some clones in this sample may be carry-over from other donors' samples. This sequence joins TRBV14 and TRBJ1-4; D not resolved. Sequencing was performed on peripheral blood mononuclear cells, taken before stem cell transplant. Here the CDR3 reads CASSQFREKLFF. The CDR3 region has the DNA TGTGCCAGCAGCCAATTTAGGGAAAAACTGTTTTTT.